This TCR beta chain originates from a study of T-cell memory formation after mild COVID-19. Background on the study: Largely donor-specific TCR clusters were found. Study-level findings and limits: The study found balanced CD4/CD8 in clones contracting day 15 to 85 and a CD4+ lean in later expanders.

Employing constant-segment primers, 5'RACE generated TCR alpha and TCR beta cDNA libraries bearing sample barcodes and UMIs. TCRdb ran MiXCR on the 5' RACE reads and lists one entry per CDR3 protein. The sample has more than 450,000 distinct CDR3 sequences; roughly 18% are singletons. This CDR3 is built from 12 residues. Germline V lookup: CDR1 KGHDR, CDR2 SFDVKD. V was trimmed by 9 bases and J by 4 bases, leaving 9 bases between them. This clonotype showed up many times. Its cognate antigen is unknown. Sequencing was performed on PBMCs or a T cell subset sorted from them (not recorded which). This chain uses TRBV24-1 with TRBJ2-1; D perhaps matches TRBD2 (7 bases). The source is an adult woman who had mild COVID-19 (a few samples of this study predate the infection). Cell type and time point are not known. The CDR3 reads CATAGAYNEQFF. The CDR3 DNA sequence: TGTGCCACCGCGGGGGCTTACAATGAGCAGTTCTTC.